These T cell receptor beta chains were read from a single sample in a study of control samples from healthy donors and cancer patients. Some clones are missing from TCRdb's copy, which holds only in-frame ones; the method was immunoSEQ multiplex PCR. This sample has around 94,000 clones; about 88% occur once, and the top ten carry over 1%. The sample was blood. The receptors here all came from a woman aged 50 to 60 in good health. The CDR3 runs from the conserved cysteine through the conserved F or W. Fields, in order: clone size, J gene, D gene, V gene, CDR3 DNA, CDR3 protein. D genes are given only for firm matches. The size entry is marked missing in some rows and otherwise reads once, few, many or a size class.

size: -; J: TRBJ2-1; D: -; V: TRBV6-2/TRBV6-3; DNA: TGTGCCAGCAGTTACTCGGCTAGCTTCAATGAGCAGTTCTTC; CDR3: CASSYSASFNEQFF
size: -; J: TRBJ1-3; D: -; V: TRBV5-1; DNA: TGCGCCAGCAGCTTGGTAGCCGAAGGAAACACCATATATTTT; CDR3: CASSLVAEGNTIYF
size: few; J: TRBJ2-1; D: -; V: TRBV11-3; DNA: TGTGCCAGCAGCTTAGGAGGGACGCACATAGAGCAGTTCTTC; CDR3: CASSLGGTHIEQFF
size: -; J: TRBJ1-1; D: -; V: TRBV18; DNA: TGTGCCAGCTCACCGGGCCCCGGCGGTGGAACTGAAGCTTTCTTT; CDR3: CASSPGPGGGTEAFF
size: -; J: TRBJ2-7; D: -; V: TRBV14; DNA: TGTGCCAGCAGCCAAGACAGGCTACGATACGAGCAGTACTTC; CDR3: CASSQDRLRYEQYF
size: once; J: TRBJ2-5; D: -; V: TRBV15; DNA: TGTGCCACCAGCAGCCCGGGGGGCGGAACACAAGAGACCCAGTACTTC; CDR3: CATSSPGGGTQETQYF
size: -; J: TRBJ2-5; D: TRBD2; V: TRBV27; DNA: TGTGCCAGCAAAGGGGCCAACGCGGGGGGGGAGACCCAGTACTTC; CDR3: CASKGANAGGETQYF
size: -; J: TRBJ1-2; D: -; V: TRBV13; DNA: TGTGCCAGCAGCCCGGGGAGGGCTCATGGCTACACCTTC; CDR3: CASSPGRAHGYTF
size: -; J: TRBJ1-1; D: -; V: TRBV7-2; DNA: TGTGCCAGCAGCTTTCAGGGAGGGTACACTGAAGCTTTCTTT; CDR3: CASSFQGGYTEAFF
size: -; J: TRBJ2-5; D: -; V: TRBV7-3; DNA: TGTGCCAGCAGCTTTGGGCGCGGGGAGACCCAGTACTTC; CDR3: CASSFGRGETQYF
size: once; J: TRBJ1-1; D: -; V: TRBV6-5; DNA: TGTGCCAGCAGACCCATTGCCCCAGGGAACACTGAAGCTTTCTTT; CDR3: CASRPIAPGNTEAFF
size: -; J: TRBJ2-3; D: -; V: TRBV4-3; DNA: TGCGCCAGCAGCCGCCAACGGGGGGCTTGGGCGGGTGGCACAGATACGCAGTATTTT; CDR3: CASSRQRGAWAGGTDTQYF
size: -; J: TRBJ2-7; D: -; V: TRBV2; DNA: TGTGCCAGCAGTGAAAGTACAGGGATCCACGAGCAGTACTTC; CDR3: CASSESTGIHEQYF
size: -; J: TRBJ1-6; D: -; V: TRBV27; DNA: TGTGCCAGCAGGGGCAGGGACGGAAATAATTCACCCCTCCACTTT; CDR3: CASRGRDGNNSPLHF
size: -; J: TRBJ1-4; D: TRBD1; V: TRBV14; DNA: TGTGCCAGCAGCTCGACAGGGGGTAGAAAGGTTCTGTTTTTT; CDR3: CASSSTGGRKVLFF
size: -; J: TRBJ1-2; D: TRBD1; V: TRBV5-4; DNA: TGTGCCAGCAGCTTGGCCAGGACAGGGGTGAGCTACACCTTC; CDR3: CASSLARTGVSYTF
size: once; J: TRBJ2-1; D: TRBD1; V: TRBV7-9; DNA: TGTGCCAGCAGCCTCGACAGGGTGAATGAGCAGTTCTTC; CDR3: CASSLDRVNEQFF
size: -; J: TRBJ1-5; D: TRBD1; V: TRBV19; DNA: TGTGCCAGTATAGCGACAGGGGGTCATCAGCCCCAGCATTTT; CDR3: CASIATGGHQPQHF
size: few; J: TRBJ2-3; D: TRBD2; V: TRBV28; DNA: TGTGCCAGTGGACTAGCGGGATCCGGGACAGATACGCAGTATTTT; CDR3: CASGLAGSGTDTQYF
size: -; J: TRBJ2-3; D: -; V: TRBV29-1; DNA: TGCAGCGTGGGCCACGGCATCAGGGCAGATACGCAGTATTTT; CDR3: CSVGHGIRADTQYF
size: -; J: TRBJ2-2; D: TRBD1; V: TRBV4-1; DNA: TGCGCCAGCAGCCAAGGGACAGGGGGCACCGGGGAGCTGTTTTTT; CDR3: CASSQGTGGTGELFF
size: -; J: TRBJ1-1; D: -; V: TRBV3-1/TRBV3-2; DNA: TGTGCCAGCAGCCCAGGCCACGGGGGGAGAACTGAAGCTTTCTTT; CDR3: CASSPGHGGRTEAFF
size: -; J: TRBJ1-5; D: TRBD1; V: TRBV7-2; DNA: TGTGCCAGCAGCTCCCGGACAGGGGAAGAGCCCCAGCATTTT; CDR3: CASSSRTGEEPQHF
size: -; J: TRBJ1-6; D: -; V: TRBV2; DNA: TGTGCCAGCAGAACTGGACTGATCTATAATTCACCCCTCCACTTT; CDR3: CASRTGLIYNSPLHF
size: -; J: TRBJ1-5; D: TRBD1; V: TRBV28; DNA: TGTGCCAGCAGTACAGGGGGAAGCAATCAGCCCCAGCATTTT; CDR3: CASSTGGSNQPQHF
size: -; J: TRBJ1-6; D: -; V: TRBV4-3; DNA: TGCGCCAGCAGCCAGACACCAGGGTCTTTCGGGAATTCACCCCTCCACTTT; CDR3: CASSQTPGSFGNSPLHF
size: -; J: TRBJ2-2; D: -; V: TRBV12-5; DNA: TGTGCTAGTGGGGGGCGGGCCGGGGAGCTGTTTTTT; CDR3: CASGGRAGELFF
size: -; J: TRBJ2-1; D: TRBD1; V: TRBV5-4; DNA: TGTGCCAGCAGCTTGTCAGGGGGCAGTGAGCAGTTCTTC; CDR3: CASSLSGGSEQFF
size: -; J: TRBJ1-2; D: TRBD1; V: TRBV19; DNA: TGTGCCAGTAGTACCCCTTGGACAGGCGCGCCGTATGGCTACACCTTC; CDR3: CASSTPWTGAPYGYTF
size: -; J: TRBJ2-7; D: -; V: TRBV18; DNA: TGTGCCAGCTCACCGAATACAGGGAGGGAGCAGTACTTC; CDR3: CASSPNTGREQYF
size: -; J: TRBJ2-7; D: -; V: TRBV6-6; DNA: TGTGCCAGCAGGTGGGGAGGGGGCTCCTACGAGCAGTACTTC; CDR3: CASRWGGGSYEQYF
size: -; J: TRBJ1-5; D: -; V: TRBV19; DNA: TGTGCCACGAGCCCCAGGAAAGGCGTTGGTCAGCCCCAGCATTTT; CDR3: CATSPRKGVGQPQHF
size: -; J: TRBJ1-4; D: TRBD1; V: TRBV12-5; DNA: TGTGCTAGTGGTTCCGACAGGGGGGGGGCAACTAATGAAAAACTGTTTTTT; CDR3: CASGSDRGGATNEKLFF
size: -; J: TRBJ1-4; D: -; V: TRBV19; DNA: TGTGCCAGTAGAATCTCGGGCGAAAAACTGTTTTTT; CDR3: CASRISGEKLFF
size: -; J: TRBJ2-3; D: -; V: TRBV2; DNA: TGTGCCAGCAGTACCGTCGGACAGTACACAGATACGCAGTATTTT; CDR3: CASSTVGQYTDTQYF
size: -; J: TRBJ1-1; D: -; V: TRBV5-1; DNA: TGCGCCAGCAGACTGAGCTCCGGAGGGGCTGAAGCTTTCTTT; CDR3: CASRLSSGGAEAFF
size: -; J: TRBJ1-3; D: -; V: TRBV5-6; DNA: TGTGCCAGCAGCTGGGACCTGGGGGCCGGAAACACCATATATTTT; CDR3: CASSWDLGAGNTIYF
size: -; J: TRBJ2-7; D: TRBD2; V: TRBV15; DNA: TGTGCCACCAGCAGAGATCTGTCTAGCGGAGACTCCTACGAGCAGTACTTC; CDR3: CATSRDLSSGDSYEQYF
size: -; J: TRBJ1-2; D: TRBD1; V: TRBV28; DNA: TGTGCCAGCAGATCCGGGACAGGGGGCTCCTTATATGGCTACACCTTC; CDR3: CASRSGTGGSLYGYTF
size: -; J: TRBJ1-2; D: TRBD1; V: TRBV28; DNA: TGTGCCAGCGGAGGGCGTAAACAGGGGGCGGGTAATTATGGCTACACCTTC; CDR3: CASGGRKQGAGNYGYTF
size: -; J: TRBJ1-5; D: TRBD1; V: TRBV19; DNA: TGTGCCAGTAGTATTTTAGGACAGGCGCAGCCCCAGCATTTT; CDR3: CASSILGQAQPQHF
size: -; J: TRBJ2-3; D: -; V: TRBV19; DNA: TGTGCCAGTAGTATAGTTAGGGATCAAGATACGCAGTATTTT; CDR3: CASSIVRDQDTQYF
size: -; J: TRBJ2-4; D: -; V: TRBV7-9; DNA: TGTGCCAGCAGCCTAGATCTGGCCAAAAACATTCAGTACTTC; CDR3: CASSLDLAKNIQYF
size: -; J: TRBJ2-3; D: TRBD1; V: TRBV4-3; DNA: TGCGCCAGCAGCCAAGATTGGGCAGGGGGCAGCACAGATACGCAGTATTTT; CDR3: CASSQDWAGGSTDTQYF
size: -; J: TRBJ2-1; D: -; V: TRBV6-5; DNA: TGTGCCACCCTCCCTGGGGTTGGCTCCTACAATGAGCAGTTCTTC; CDR3: CATLPGVGSYNEQFF
size: -; J: TRBJ2-7; D: -; V: TRBV18; DNA: TGTGCCAGCTCCACGACAGTAGCCTACGAGCAGTACTTC; CDR3: CASSTTVAYEQYF
size: -; J: TRBJ1-1; D: TRBD1; V: TRBV5-3; DNA: TGTGCCAGAAGCTGGGGGGACAGTAAAACTGAAGCTTTCTTT; CDR3: CARSWGDSKTEAFF
size: -; J: TRBJ2-7; D: -; V: TRBV7-9; DNA: TGTGCCAGCAGCTTAGGGGGGACGGGTGGTGGCAGAACCGGGGAGCAGTACTTC; CDR3: CASSLGGTGGGRTGEQYF
size: -; J: TRBJ2-1; D: TRBD2; V: TRBV4-1; DNA: TGCGCCAGCAGCCGGACCGGGACTAGCGGGAACAATGAGCAGTTCTTC; CDR3: CASSRTGTSGNNEQFF
size: -; J: TRBJ1-1; D: -; V: TRBV7-2; DNA: TGTGCCAGCAGCTTGTCGGCCCCGAACACTGAAGCTTTCTTT; CDR3: CASSLSAPNTEAFF
size: -; J: TRBJ1-1; D: -; V: TRBV29-1; DNA: TGCAGCGTTGAAGAGGGGACTGAAGCTTTCTTT; CDR3: CSVEEGTEAFF
size: -; J: TRBJ1-1; D: -; V: TRBV4-3; DNA: TGCGCCAGCAGCCAAGATTGGGGGGGCGCGACTTTCTTT; CDR3: CASSQDWGGATFF
size: -; J: TRBJ1-2; D: -; V: TRBV19; DNA: TGTGCCAGTAGTATGTACTATGGCTACACCTTC; CDR3: CASSMYYGYTF
size: -; J: TRBJ1-2; D: -; V: TRBV28; DNA: TGTGCCAGCAGTCTCATGAGACAGTATGGCTACACCTTC; CDR3: CASSLMRQYGYTF
size: -; J: TRBJ1-2; D: -; V: TRBV18; DNA: TGTGCCAGCTCCGACAGGCTTGGCTACACCTTC; CDR3: CASSDRLGYTF
size: -; J: TRBJ2-1; D: -; V: TRBV7-9; DNA: TGTGCCACCCCTTGGGGGGATGAGCAGTTCTTC; CDR3: CATPWGDEQFF
size: -; J: TRBJ2-2; D: -; V: TRBV3-1/TRBV3-2; DNA: TGTGCCAGCAGTCCCCCGCTTCGGGGAGGGGGGGTTCCGAACACCGGGGAGCTGTTTTTT; CDR3: CASSPPLRGGGVPNTGELFF
size: -; J: TRBJ1-1; D: -; V: TRBV7-6; DNA: TGTGCCAGCAGCCGCGACCGGGACCGCAACACTGAAGCTTTCTTT; CDR3: CASSRDRDRNTEAFF
size: once; J: TRBJ2-7; D: -; V: TRBV6-5; DNA: TGTGCCAGCAGTTCCCCGGCTAGTAGTGAGCAGTACTTC; CDR3: CASSSPASSEQYF